This T cell receptor (beta chain) was captured by sequencing in a study of shared clonotypes between healthy human individuals. Clones were sequenced by immunoSEQ multiplex PCR, and TCRdb holds only the in-frame ones, with some missing. The sample contains a few million clones, under 95% of which appear only once. This CDR3 spans 15 amino acids. The junction had 5 bases not matched to a gene; V was cut back by 5 bases and J by 1 base. The V gene's germline CDR1 is MDHEN and CDR2 SYDVKM. The sequence was collected from a man aged 18 to 29 in good health. Some clones in this sample may be carry-over from other donors' samples. This chain links TRBV28 with TRBJ1-5; 7 bases fit TRBD1. The sample taken for sequencing was naive CD4+ T cells from PBMCs. Subset denoted: CD45RA+ positively selected. CDR3 sequence reads: CASSGRGKSNQPQHF. The CDR3 DNA follows: TGTGCCAGCAGTGGCAGGGGGAAGAGCAATCAGCCCCAGCATTTT. The whole variable domain, remainder taken from reference TRBV28 and TRBJ1-5, is DVKVTQSSRYLVKRTGEKVFLECVQDMDHENMFWYRQDPGLGLRLIYFSYDVKMKEKGDIPEGYSVSREKKERFSLILESASTNQTSMYLCASSGRGKSNQPQHFGDGTRLSIL.